A single sample is the source of the 16 T cell receptor beta chains below, sequenced in a study of CD39 and CD103 CD8 tumor-infiltrating T cells. TCRdb's copy holds only in-frame clones and misses some; the assay was immunoSEQ multiplex PCR. The sample gives thousands of clones, about three fifths of which show up once; around 50% is in the top ten. Sequenced material: CD8+ T cells sorted from blood. As to subset: total memory CD8 T cells (CD45RA-CCR7+/-) from blood or uninvolved lymph node. The receptors stem from a human donor with head and neck squamous cell carcinoma.

The genes are TRBV6-6 and TRBJ1-2; the D is unclear. Germline V lookup: CDR1 MNHNY, CDR2 SVGAGI (reference sequence). The ends were cut back, 0 bases at V and 0 bases at J, with 5 bases in the middle. The CDR3 loop spans 14 amino acids. The CDR3 reads CASSYSTPNYGYTF. CDR3 in DNA: TGTGCCAGCAGTTACTCGACGCCTAACTATGGCTACACCTTC.

This clone showed up just once. The chain joins TRBV27 to TRBJ2-3; a weak D match, TRBD1 (5 bases). The CDR3 has 16 residues. The germline V and J ends were trimmed by 8 bases and 0 bases, with 18 bases remaining between them. CDR1 MNHEY and CDR2 SMNVEV come from the germline V gene (reference sequence). The CDR3 DNA reads as TGTGCCAGCGGGGCACGGACAAGCCCTAGCACAGATACGCAGTATTTT. Its protein is CASGARTSPSTDTQYF.

This sequence joins TRBV4-3 and TRBJ1-2, with 7 bases that match TRBD1. CDR1 and CDR2 (germline): LGHNA, YSLEER. Losses at the gene ends were 0 bases for V and 7 bases for J; bases not matched to a gene: 8. The CDR3 has 15 residues. CDR3 DNA sequence: TGCGCCAGCAGCCAAGATGGCAGGGGGAGCTCTGGCTACACCTTC. Translation gives CASSQDGRGSSGYTF.

The rearrangement links TRBV6-5 to TRBJ2-7, with a tentative D call TRBD2 (6 bases). CDR3 length: 15 amino acids. The V end lost 0 bases, the J end lost 6 bases, and 15 bases lay between the germline ends. Per the germline V gene, CDR1 is MNHEY and CDR2 is SVGAGI. CDR3 DNA: TGTGCCAGCAGTTACTCGATGGTGGAGGGGTCCGAGCAGTACTTC. It encodes CASSYSMVEGSEQYF.

V gene TRBV28 combines with J gene TRBJ2-1; D is unclear. V lost 8 bases and J 0 bases, leaving 5 bases between the germline ends. The CDR3 is 12 residues long. Germline CDR1 reads MDHEN; CDR2 reads SYDVKM. CDR3 coding DNA: TGTGCCAGCGGCTACTCCTACAATGAGCAGTTCTTC. This codes for CASGYSYNEQFF.

The chain has TRBV30 and TRBJ1-1; 8 bases line up with TRBD1. The CDR3 contains 14 residues. V shed 2 bases and J 0 bases; nucleotides not matched to a gene: 2. Looked up from germline, CDR1 is GTSNPN and CDR2 is SVGIG (reference sequence). The CDR3: CAWSTGGLNTEAFF. The CDR3 DNA is TGTGCCTGGAGTACAGGGGGGCTGAACACTGAAGCTTTCTTT.

The V gene is TRBV27, the J gene TRBJ2-1, with D possibly matching TRBD2 (6 bases). CDR3 length: 16 amino acids. Germline V lookup: CDR1 MNHEY, CDR2 SMNVEV (reference sequence). V was trimmed by 1 base and J by 4 bases, leaving 14 bases between them. The CDR3 sequence: CASSLYSGASYNEQFF. The CDR3 nucleotides are TGTGCCAGCAGTTTATATTCGGGAGCTTCTTACAATGAGCAGTTCTTC.

This chain links TRBV5-1 with TRBJ1-1; the D is unclear. CDR3 size: 15 residues. V was trimmed by 0 bases and J by 0 bases, leaving 9 bases between them. The germline gives CDR1 SGHRS, CDR2 YFSETQ. CDR3 residues: CASSLDPVMNTEAFF. The CDR3 region has the DNA TGCGCCAGCAGCTTGGATCCAGTAATGAACACTGAAGCTTTCTTT.

This clone was counted only a few times. This chain uses TRBV15 with TRBJ1-1; D is unresolved. Between the trimmed V and J ends, which lost 8 bases and 1 base, there was a span of 17 bases. The CDR3 loop spans 15 amino acids. Germline lookup yields CDR1 LNHNV and CDR2 YYDKDF (reference sequence). DNA for the CDR3: TGTGCCACCGCCGAGGATGGACTTTCGAACACTGAAGCTTTCTTT. This encodes CATAEDGLSNTEAFF.

V is TRBV28 and J is TRBJ2-3, with 10 bases that match TRBD1. The CDR3 runs 18 residues. Losses at the gene ends were 4 bases for V and 1 base for J; bases not matched to a gene: 11. CDR1 is MDHEN and CDR2 is SYDVKM in the germline V gene. The DNA for the CDR3 is TGTGCCAGCAGTTACCCGGGACAGGGGTCCCTGGGCACAGATACGCAGTATTTT. Translating it yields CASSYPGQGSLGTDTQYF.

This sequence joins TRBV6-5 and TRBJ1-2; D ambiguous. The CDR3 runs to 13 residues. Trimming removed 2 bases at V and 2 bases at J, with 6 bases between. The germline V gene encodes CDR1 MNHEY and CDR2 SVGAGI. The CDR3 DNA sequence: TGTGCCAGCAGTTACCAATCCAACTATGGCTACACCTTC. As protein: CASSYQSNYGYTF.

J is TRBJ1-1 and V is TRBV12-5; D remains unclear. V shed 1 base and J shed 1 base, with 1 base lying between them. Germline V CDR1 and CDR2: LGHNT, FRNRAP. The CDR3 consists of 12 residues. The CDR3 loop is CASGLENTEAFF. The CDR3 DNA follows: TGTGCTAGTGGTTTGGAGAACACTGAAGCTTTCTTT.

J is TRBJ1-1 and V is TRBV5-4; no reliable D call. V was clipped by 6 bases and J by 2 bases, with 14 bases between them. Germline V CDR1 and CDR2: SGHNT, YYREEE (reference sequence). The CDR3 runs to 14 residues. As DNA, the CDR3 is TGTGCCAGCAAATTATTATCAGGCAACACTGAAGCTTTCTTT. Translation: CASKLLSGNTEAFF.

V usage is TRBV10-1 and J usage is TRBJ2-3; the match to TRBD2 covers 9 bases. The germline CDR1 and CDR2 sequences are WNHNN and SYGVQD (reference sequence). The CDR3 spans 15 residues. The junction had 6 bases not matched to a gene; V was cut back by 3 bases and J by 5 bases. The CDR3 reads CASSDVAGAEDTQYF. The CDR3 DNA reads as TGCGCCAGCAGTGATGTAGCGGGAGCCGAAGATACGCAGTATTTT.

The rearrangement uses TRBV27 and TRBJ2-4; possible D gene TRBD1, 5 bases. Germline-derived CDR1 and CDR2 are MNHEY and SMNVEV (reference sequence). V was shortened by 2 bases and J by 6 bases, with 11 bases between the two germline ends. The CDR3 is 14 residues long. CDR3 sequence (DNA): TGTGCCAGCAGTTTACTGGACAACCGAAACATTCAGTACTTC. The encoded protein is CASSLLDNRNIQYF.

This clone has just a few counts. The chain combines TRBV7-2 with TRBJ2-2; D is uncertain. The ends were cut back, 0 bases at V and 6 bases at J, with 11 bases in the middle. Looked up from germline, CDR1 is SGHTA and CDR2 is FQGNSA. The CDR3 totals 15 residues. The CDR3 sequence: CASSLAVAGAGELFF. In DNA, the CDR3 is TGTGCCAGCAGCTTAGCGGTGGCAGGAGCCGGGGAGCTGTTTTTT. Filled out from reference TRBV7-2 and TRBJ2-2, the complete variable domain reads GAGVSQSPSNKVTEKGKDVELRCDPISGHTALYWYRQSLGQGLEFLIYFQGNSAPDKSGLPSDRFSAERTGGSVSTLTIQRTQQEDSAVYLCASSLAVAGAGELFFGEGSRLTVL.